One and the same sample provided the 29 T cell receptor beta chains below, sequenced in a study of vaccination and CD4 T cells after COVID-19. Their antigens remain unidentified. Treatment in this sample: roughly 10-day PBMC culture with coronavirus spike peptide pools or control peptides (ViraFEST assay). Those CD4+ T cells from the unexposed donor predate the COVID-19 pandemic (2011-2018). Cultured CD4+ T-cell DNA underwent Oncomine TCR Beta short-read sequencing. Each CDR3 protein gets one entry after TCRdb re-called the PCR reads with MiXCR. The sample consists of around 6,000 distinct CDR3 sequences, under 60% of them appearing once. Material for sequencing was CD4+ T cells from blood, cultured in vitro. The source of these receptors is a human donor in good health.

In its sample, this clonotype was seen a few times. This chain joins TRBV6-5 and TRBJ1-1; TRBD1 is a possible D gene (5 bases). The V end lost 2 bases, the J end lost 4 bases, and 11 bases lay between the germline ends. The CDR3 sequence is 14 residues long. Looked up from germline, CDR1 is MNHEY and CDR2 is SVGAGI. CDR3: CASSYGGAVTEAFF. CDR3 DNA: TGTGCCAGCAGTTACGGGGGTGCCGTCACTGAAGCTTTCTTT.

In its sample, this clonotype was seen a few times. The chain links TRBV15 to TRBJ2-1; tentatively, D is TRBD2 (5 bases). Looked up from germline, CDR1 is LNHNV and CDR2 is YYDKDF (reference sequence). The CDR3 consists of 13 residues. V was pared by 3 bases and J by 8 bases, with 11 bases between. As DNA, the CDR3 is TGTGCCACCAGCAGCACTTCGGGGTATGAGCAGTTCTTC. It translates to CATSSTSGYEQFF.

The gene calls are TRBV6-1 and TRBJ1-3; D gene unclear. The V and J ends lost 3 bases and 4 bases respectively, with 4 bases between them. Germline-derived CDR1 and CDR2 are MNHNS and SASEGT. This CDR3 region has 12 residues. CDR3 loop: CASSDKGNTIYF. The CDR3 DNA reads TGTGCCAGCAGTGACAAGGGAAACACCATATATTTT.

V gene TRBV28 combines with J gene TRBJ2-7; possible D gene TRBD2, 5 bases. This CDR3 is 15 amino acids long. The V gene's germline CDR1 is MDHEN and CDR2 SYDVKM. V lost 3 bases and J lost 0, with 12 bases in between. The CDR3 DNA is TGTGCCAGCAGTTTGGACGCCGGACTCTCCTACGAGCAGTACTTC. Translation: CASSLDAGLSYEQYF.

The chain recombines TRBV7-9 with TRBJ2-3, with a tentative D call TRBD2 (6 bases). CDR3 length: 16 residues. V gave up 4 bases and J gave up 3 bases, with 17 bases separating them. Germline assignment: CDR1 SEHNR and CDR2 FQNEAQ (reference sequence). The CDR3 DNA is TGTGCCAGCAGCTATCTAAGACTAGGGAAGACAGATACGCAGTATTTT. Protein product: CASSYLRLGKTDTQYF.

The chain couples TRBV28 to TRBJ1-2; 7 nucleotides line up with TRBD1. V lost 5 bases, J lost 8 bases, and 11 bases stayed unmatched. Germline V gene lookup returns CDR1 MDHEN and CDR2 SYDVKM. The CDR3 covers 14 residues. Here the CDR3 DNA reads TGTGCCAGCAGTATGGGACAGACGCTTGGAGGCTACACCTTC. Translating gives CASSMGQTLGGYTF.

The chain carries TRBV7-8 and TRBJ1-2; D unclear. With 1 base removed from V and 4 bases from J, the gap between germline ends came to 10 bases. The CDR3 extends over 14 amino acids. In germline, CDR1 is SGHVS, CDR2 FQNEAQ. CDR3 sequence (DNA): TGTGCCAGCAGCTTAGAAAGGCAGAGCTATGGCTACACCTTC. Translating gives CASSLERQSYGYTF.

This clonotype was detected only a few times. V is TRBV19 and J is TRBJ1-1; D may be TRBD1 (6 bases). The length of the CDR3 is 12 residues. With 6 bases removed from V and 3 bases from J, the gap between germline ends came to 8 bases. CDR1 is LNHDA, CDR2 SQIVND, per germline (reference sequence). This CDR3 is CASSYRDTEAFF. The CDR3 DNA reads as TGTGCCAGTAGCTACAGGGACACTGAAGCTTTCTTT.

A few counts support this clonotype. V usage is TRBV28 and J usage is TRBJ1-1, with D maybe TRBD1 (5 bases). V dropped 5 bases and J dropped 11 bases, with 15 bases sitting between them. Germline V gene lookup returns CDR1 MDHEN and CDR2 SYDVKM. This CDR3 has 12 residues. The CDR3 DNA follows: TGTGCCAGCAGTGCGGGGGGATTGGGGGCTTTCTTT. Its translation: CASSAGGLGAFF.

The chain couples TRBV2 to TRBJ2-7; D gene ambiguous. V was cut by 7 bases and J by 4 bases, with 8 bases left in between. CDR1 and CDR2 (germline): SNHLY, FYNNEI. The CDR3 is 11 residues long. This CDR3 reads CASTQQYEQYF. CDR3 DNA sequence: TGTGCCAGCACTCAACAGTACGAGCAGTACTTC.

This chain joins TRBV25-1 and TRBJ2-3; no clear D gene. CDR3 size: 12 residues. V was trimmed by 0 bases and J by 6 bases, leaving 4 bases between them. Per the germline V gene, CDR1 is MGHDK and CDR2 is SYGVNS. CDR3 residues: CASSEYMDTQYF. The CDR3 DNA follows: TGTGCCAGCAGTGAATATATGGATACGCAGTATTTT.

The chain has TRBV12-3 or TRBV12-4 and TRBJ1-5; D is ambiguous. V gave up 3 bases and J gave up 9 bases, with 12 bases separating them. The CDR3 length is 13 residues. The CDR3 loop is CASSFLGSSPQHF. The CDR3 DNA reads TGTGCCAGCAGTTTTCTCGGGTCCTCGCCCCAGCATTTT.

This clonotype was observed a handful of times. CDR3 protein: CASSLEGDQPQHF. As DNA, the CDR3 is TGTGCCAGCAGCTTAGAGGGGGATCAGCCCCAGCATTTT. V gene TRBV7-2 combines with J gene TRBJ1-5; D possibly corresponds to TRBD1 (6 bases). Trimming took 1 base from V and 5 from J, leaving 6 bases between them. This CDR3 comprises 13 residues. Germline V lookup: CDR1 SGHTA, CDR2 FQGNSA.

The gene calls are TRBV28 and TRBJ2-5, with TRBD1 as a possible D gene (5 bases). V was shortened by 3 bases and J by 1 base, with 9 bases between the two germline ends. Germline V CDR1 and CDR2: MDHEN, SYDVKM. The CDR3 runs 14 residues. The CDR3 DNA reads as TGTGCCAGCAGTTTGACAGCACCCCAAGAGACCCAGTACTTC. It is translated as CASSLTAPQETQYF.

The chain couples TRBV29-1 to TRBJ2-3, with 16 bases lining up with TRBD2. V was clipped by 4 bases and J by 10 bases; unmatched bases: 5. CDR1 is SQVTM and CDR2 is ANQGSEA in the germline V gene. The CDR3 totals 14 residues. The CDR3 protein is CSVALGLAGGPQYF. The CDR3 bases are TGCAGCGTTGCCCTGGGACTAGCGGGAGGGCCGCAGTATTTT.

This clonotype was found a few times. The gene calls are TRBV6-1 and TRBJ1-1, with TRBD1 matching 8 bases. This CDR3 spans 13 amino acids. V was pared by 6 bases and J by 1 base, with 1 base of the junction left unmatched. CDR1 and CDR2 from the germline V gene are MNHNS and SASEGT. CDR3 in amino acids: CASRDRANTEAFF. CDR3 coding DNA: TGTGCCAGCAGGGACAGGGCGAACACTGAAGCTTTCTTT.

This clonotype was detected a few times. This sequence joins TRBV20-1 and TRBJ2-3; 8 positions match TRBD2. The germline gives CDR1 DFQATT, CDR2 SNEGSKA (reference sequence). This CDR3 spans 19 amino acids. With V trimmed by 2 bases and J by 4 bases, 20 bases remained unmatched. In nucleotides, the CDR3 is TGCAGTGCTAGAAAGGCCGAGGTCTGGCGGACTAGCTTCGCAGATACGCAGTATTTT. It yields the protein CSARKAEVWRTSFADTQYF.

The chain carries TRBV28 and TRBJ1-1; no clear D. The V end lost 1 base, the J end lost 1 base, and 10 bases lay between the germline ends. The CDR3 contains 15 residues. Germline CDR1 MDHEN, CDR2 SYDVKM. The CDR3 region is CASSLFRGKNTEAFF. The CDR3 bases are TGTGCCAGCAGTTTATTTCGGGGAAAGAACACTGAAGCTTTCTTT. Based on the CDR3 plus reference TRBV28 and TRBJ1-1, the full variable domain is DVKVTQSSRYLVKRTGEKVFLECVQDMDHENMFWYRQDPGLGLRLIYFSYDVKMKEKGDIPEGYSVSREKKERFSLILESASTNQTSMYLCASSLFRGKNTEAFFGQGTRLTVV.

The chain carries TRBV30 and TRBJ2-3; possibly TRBD1 or TRBD2 for D (6 bases each). This CDR3 region has 14 residues. CDR1 GTSNPN and CDR2 SVGIG come from the germline V gene (reference sequence). V gave up 3 bases and J gave up 3 bases, with 13 bases separating them. As DNA, the CDR3 is TGTGCCTGGAGCCTACAGGGAGGAACAGATACGCAGTATTTT. Encoded protein: CAWSLQGGTDTQYF.

The rearrangement joins TRBV7-2 to TRBJ1-3; a weak D match, TRBD1 (6 bases). Germline V CDR1 and CDR2: SGHTA, FQGNSA. The CDR3 length is 13 residues. Trimming left V 3 bases short and J 6 bases short, with 9 bases between. The CDR3 sequence: CASSLGAANTIYF. The CDR3 region has the DNA TGTGCCAGCAGCTTGGGGGCAGCAAACACCATATATTTT.

This clonotype was counted between two and nine times. The chain combines TRBV6-2 or TRBV6-3 with TRBJ1-2; D is possibly TRBD1 (6 bases). Deletions cut 6 bases from V and 2 bases from J, with 10 bases between. Germline CDR1 MNHEY, CDR2 SVGEGT. This CDR3 has 13 residues. CDR3 protein: CASSGGGNYGYTF. The CDR3 DNA sequence: TGTGCCAGCAGCGGGGGCGGGAACTATGGCTACACCTTC.

This sequence joins TRBV7-2 and TRBJ2-7; 10 nucleotides match TRBD2. With V trimmed by 8 bases and J by 4 bases, 11 bases remained unmatched. Per germline, CDR1 SGHTA and CDR2 FQGNSA. The CDR3 is 15 residues long. CDR3 region: CASAGSSGGKYEQYF. DNA of the CDR3: TGTGCCAGCGCCGGAAGTAGCGGGGGGAAATACGAGCAGTACTTC.

V gene TRBV20-1 combines with J gene TRBJ2-3; D gene unclear. The CDR3 is 13 residues long. Germline CDR1 reads DFQATT; CDR2 reads SNEGSKA (reference sequence). Trimming removed 3 bases from V and 1 base from J, with 8 bases in between. In DNA, the CDR3 is TGCAGTGCTAGTTCTACAGGCACAGATACGCAGTATTTT. This codes for CSASSTGTDTQYF.

V and J are TRBV4-1 and TRBJ1-4, with D unresolved. V was clipped by 0 bases and J by 2 bases, with 10 bases between them. The CDR3 is made up of 16 amino acids. Germline lookup yields CDR1 MGHRA and CDR2 YSYEKL. CDR3: CASSQDQRPTNEKLFF. The CDR3 coding sequence is TGCGCCAGCAGCCAAGATCAGCGACCTACTAATGAAAAACTGTTTTTT.

The rearrangement uses TRBV20-1 and TRBJ1-5; D might be TRBD1 (6 bases). Germline V gene data show CDR1 as DFQATT and CDR2 as SNEGSKA (reference sequence). CDR3 length equals 14 residues. Between the trimmed V and J ends, which lost 3 bases and 5 bases, there was a span of 14 bases. The CDR3, as DNA: TGCAGTGCTAGTTTAGGGGGGAAAGATCAGCCCCAGCATTTT. This sequence encodes CSASLGGKDQPQHF.

V usage is TRBV6-1 and J usage is TRBJ1-1; 9 positions match TRBD1. CDR3 length equals 14 residues. CDR1 and CDR2 from the germline V gene are MNHNS and SASEGT. V was pared by 4 bases and J by 1 base, with 1 base of the junction left unmatched. CDR3 sequence reads: CASSVDRGNTEAFF. CDR3 nucleotide sequence: TGTGCCAGCAGTGTGGACAGGGGGAACACTGAAGCTTTCTTT.

The chain joins TRBV11-3 to TRBJ2-7; 8 nucleotides match TRBD1. The V and J ends lost 5 bases and 6 bases, in that order; junction bases with no gene match: 6. The CDR3 contains 13 residues. The germline V gene has CDR1 SGHNT and CDR2 YENEEA. The CDR3 loop is CASSTRTGREQYF. As DNA, the CDR3 is TGTGCCAGCAGCACTCGGACAGGGCGCGAGCAGTACTTC. Based on the CDR3 plus reference TRBV11-3 and TRBJ2-7, the full variable domain is EAGVVQSPRYKIIEKKQPVAFWCNPISGHNTLYWYLQNLGQGPELLIRYENEEAVDDSQLPKDRFSAERLKGVDSTLKIQPAELGDSAVYLCASSTRTGREQYFGPGTRLTVT.

As regards this clonotype: A much larger clone differs by one base, so this may be a read error. The chain combines TRBV7-9 with TRBJ2-5, with 9 bases matching TRBD1. Trimming cost V 6 bases and J 7 bases; bases outside gene matches: 12. Germline V lookup: CDR1 SEHNR, CDR2 FQNEAQ (reference sequence). The CDR3 contains 15 residues. CDR3 in amino acids: CASRLLRQGEGTQYF. The DNA for the CDR3 is TGTGCCAGCAGACTGTTACGACAGGGGGAAGGGACCCAGTACTTC.

Points on this clonotype: Compared with germline, one end of the junction differs, possibly owing to a read error. The rearrangement links TRBV2 to TRBJ1-6, with 10 bases identical to TRBD1. CDR3 length equals 15 residues. Germline V lookup: CDR1 SNHLY, CDR2 FYNNEI. The CDR3 loop reads CTSSPGTGDNSPLHF. CDR3 bases: TGTACCAGCAGCCCCGGGACAGGGGATAATTCACCCCTCCACTTT.